This T cell receptor beta chain was observed in a study of cytomegalovirus exposure and HLA in healthy donors. General study points: Among the most significant clusters, several appeared linked to common viral pathogens in a later analysis. Apparent HLA restriction characterized most CMV-associated TCR beta chains in a later analysis. There was a cluster of highly shared sequence variants that was likely a sequencing artifact.

In its sample, this clone was seen a few times. Its antigen is as yet unknown. Trimming left V 2 bases short and J 5 bases short, with 15 bases between. Germline assignment: CDR1 SGHTA and CDR2 FQGNSA. The CDR3 contains 15 residues. The PCR had 60 Vbeta and 13 Jbeta primers. The protocol was immunoSEQ multiplex PCR, while the TCRdb copy is restricted to in-frame clones and leaves out a portion. The sample shows roughly 86,000 clones, around 66% of them seen only once. This clonotype was obtained from a man between 25 and 39 years old in good health and CMV-seronegative. Sequencing was performed on PBMCs. The V call is TRBV7-2, the J call TRBJ1-1; D is undetermined. The DNA for the CDR3 is TGTGCCAGCAGCTTACAGCCGGGAGGGATGACTGAAGCTTTCTTT. It codes for CASSLQPGGMTEAFF.